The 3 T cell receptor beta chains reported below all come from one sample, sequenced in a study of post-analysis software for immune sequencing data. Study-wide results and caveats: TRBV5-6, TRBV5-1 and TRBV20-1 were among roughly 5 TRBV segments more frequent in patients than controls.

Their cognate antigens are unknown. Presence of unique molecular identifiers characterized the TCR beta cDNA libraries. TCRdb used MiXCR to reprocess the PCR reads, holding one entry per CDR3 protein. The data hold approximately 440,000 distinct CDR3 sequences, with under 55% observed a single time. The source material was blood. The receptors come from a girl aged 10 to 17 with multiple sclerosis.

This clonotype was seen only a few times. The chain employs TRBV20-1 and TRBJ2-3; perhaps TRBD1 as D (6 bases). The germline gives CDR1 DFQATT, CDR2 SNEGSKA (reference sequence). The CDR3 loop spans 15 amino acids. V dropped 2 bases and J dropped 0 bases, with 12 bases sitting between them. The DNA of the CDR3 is TGCAGTGCTAGATCACAGGGACGGAGCACAGATACGCAGTATTTT. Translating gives CSARSQGRSTDTQYF.

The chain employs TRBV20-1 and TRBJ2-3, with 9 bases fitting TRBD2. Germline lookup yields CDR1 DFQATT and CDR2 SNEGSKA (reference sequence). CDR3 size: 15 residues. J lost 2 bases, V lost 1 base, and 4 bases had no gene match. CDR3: CSARALAGSTDTQYF. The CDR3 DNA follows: TGCAGTGCTAGAGCGCTAGCGGGATCCACAGATACGCAGTATTTT.

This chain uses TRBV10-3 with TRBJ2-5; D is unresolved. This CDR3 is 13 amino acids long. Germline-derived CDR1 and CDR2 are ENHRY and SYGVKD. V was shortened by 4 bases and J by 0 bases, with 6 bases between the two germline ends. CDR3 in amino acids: CAISAGNQETQYF. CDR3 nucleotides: TGTGCCATCAGTGCGGGCAACCAAGAGACCCAGTACTTC.